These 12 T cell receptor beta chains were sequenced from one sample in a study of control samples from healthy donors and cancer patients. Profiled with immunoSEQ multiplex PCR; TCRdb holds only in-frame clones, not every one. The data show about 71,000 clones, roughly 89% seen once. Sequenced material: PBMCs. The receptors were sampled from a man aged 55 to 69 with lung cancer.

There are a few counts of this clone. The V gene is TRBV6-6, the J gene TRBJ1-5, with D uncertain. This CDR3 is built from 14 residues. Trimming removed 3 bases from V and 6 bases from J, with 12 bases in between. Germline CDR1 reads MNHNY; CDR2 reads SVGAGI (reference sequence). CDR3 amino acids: CASSYLGLSQPQHF. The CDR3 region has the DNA TGTGCCAGCAGTTATTTGGGGTTGAGTCAGCCCCAGCATTTT.

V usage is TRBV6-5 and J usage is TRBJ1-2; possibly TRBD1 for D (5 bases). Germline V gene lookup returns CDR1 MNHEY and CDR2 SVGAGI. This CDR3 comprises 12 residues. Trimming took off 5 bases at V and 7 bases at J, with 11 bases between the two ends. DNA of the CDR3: TGTGCCAGCAGTAAGGACACTTCTGGCTACACCTTC. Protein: CASSKDTSGYTF.

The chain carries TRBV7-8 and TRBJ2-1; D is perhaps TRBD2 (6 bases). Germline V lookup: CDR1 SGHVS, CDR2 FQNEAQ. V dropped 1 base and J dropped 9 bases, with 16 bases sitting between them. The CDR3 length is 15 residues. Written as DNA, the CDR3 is TGTGCCAGCAGCTTAGTAGCGGTCCATAGTGGTGAGCAGTTCTTC. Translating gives CASSLVAVHSGEQFF.

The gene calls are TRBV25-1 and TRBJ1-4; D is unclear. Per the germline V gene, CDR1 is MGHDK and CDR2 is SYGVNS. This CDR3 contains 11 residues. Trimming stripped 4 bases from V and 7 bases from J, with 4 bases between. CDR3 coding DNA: TGTGCCAGCAGTGCCCTTGAAAAACTGTTTTTT. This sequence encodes CASSALEKLFF.

The CDR3 reads CASSYAELARGYTF. CDR3 sequence (DNA): TGTGCCAGCAGTTACGCCGAATTAGCCCGTGGCTACACCTTC. V usage is TRBV6-5 and J usage is TRBJ1-2, with D uncertain. Germline V gene sequence: CDR1 MNHEY, CDR2 SVGAGI. V lost 2 bases to trimming and J lost 7 bases, with 14 bases between them. The CDR3 covers 14 residues.

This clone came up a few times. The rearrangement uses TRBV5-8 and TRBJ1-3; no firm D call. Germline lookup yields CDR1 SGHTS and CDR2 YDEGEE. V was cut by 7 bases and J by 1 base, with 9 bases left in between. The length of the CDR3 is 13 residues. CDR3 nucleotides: TGTGCCAGCCCCCGAGCTTCTGGAAACACCATATATTTT. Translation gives CASPRASGNTIYF.

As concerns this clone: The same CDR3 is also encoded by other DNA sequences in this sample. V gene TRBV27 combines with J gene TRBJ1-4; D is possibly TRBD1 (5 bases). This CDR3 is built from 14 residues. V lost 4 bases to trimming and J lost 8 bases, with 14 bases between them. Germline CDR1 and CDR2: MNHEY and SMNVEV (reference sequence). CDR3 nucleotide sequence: TGTGCCAGCAGTTCTACGGGGGTGGAAGAAAAACTGTTTTTT. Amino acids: CASSSTGVEEKLFF.

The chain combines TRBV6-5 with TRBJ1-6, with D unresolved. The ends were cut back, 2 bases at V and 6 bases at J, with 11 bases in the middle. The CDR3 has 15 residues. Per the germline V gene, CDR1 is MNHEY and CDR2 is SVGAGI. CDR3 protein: CASSYDGTANSPLHF. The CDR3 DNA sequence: TGTGCCAGCAGTTACGATGGCACAGCTAATTCACCCCTCCACTTT.

The CDR3 nucleotides read TGTGCCAGCAGCTTATATGCAACTAATGAAAAACTGTTTTTT. Translation gives CASSLYATNEKLFF. This sequence joins TRBV11-3 and TRBJ1-4; D remains ambiguous. Trimming took 2 bases from V and 0 from J, leaving 4 bases between them. The CDR3 extends over 14 amino acids. From germline, CDR1 is SGHNT and CDR2 YENEEA. The entire variable domain, with the rest obtained from reference TRBV11-3 and TRBJ1-4, is as follows: EAGVVQSPRYKIIEKKQPVAFWCNPISGHNTLYWYLQNLGQGPELLIRYENEEAVDDSQLPKDRFSAERLKGVDSTLKIQPAELGDSAVYLCASSLYATNEKLFFGSGTQLSVL.

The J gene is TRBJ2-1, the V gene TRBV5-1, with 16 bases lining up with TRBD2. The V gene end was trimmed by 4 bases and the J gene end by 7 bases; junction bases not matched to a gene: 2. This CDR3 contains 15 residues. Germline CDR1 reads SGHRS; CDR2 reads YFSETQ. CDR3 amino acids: CASSTGLAGGNEQFF. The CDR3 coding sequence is TGCGCCAGCAGCACGGGACTAGCGGGGGGGAATGAGCAGTTCTTC.

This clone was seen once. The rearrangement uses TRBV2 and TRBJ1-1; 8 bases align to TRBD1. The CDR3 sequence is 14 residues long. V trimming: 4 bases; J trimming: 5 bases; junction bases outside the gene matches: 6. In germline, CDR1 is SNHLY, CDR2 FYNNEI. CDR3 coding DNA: TGTGCCAGCAGTGTAGCAGGGGGCAGAACTGAAGCTTTCTTT. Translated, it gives CASSVAGGRTEAFF.

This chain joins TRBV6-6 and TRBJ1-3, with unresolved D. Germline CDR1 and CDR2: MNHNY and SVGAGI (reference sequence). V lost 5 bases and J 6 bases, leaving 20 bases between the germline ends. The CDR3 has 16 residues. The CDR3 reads CASSRTRRVTENTIYF. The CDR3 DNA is TGTGCCAGCAGTCGCACACGGAGGGTAACAGAAAACACCATATATTTT.